This entry lists 5 T cell receptor beta chains sequenced from one sample in a study of T-cell reconstitution after alpha-beta-depleted transplantation in children. The authors prepared the TCRbeta library with unique molecular identifiers. TCRdb passed the PCR reads through MiXCR, listing each CDR3 protein once. The table has hundreds of thousands of distinct CDR3 sequences, around a sixth seen once. Sample: PBMCs from the stem cell graft donor, taken from the stem cell graft. These receptors all come from a human donor who donated a stem cell graft to a child with acute myeloid leukemia.

This clonotype occurred a few times. The chain has TRBV7-2 and TRBJ2-2, with D perhaps TRBD2 (6 bases). V was trimmed by 5 bases and J by 8 bases, leaving 15 bases between them. This CDR3 comprises 14 residues. Germline CDR1 reads SGHTA; CDR2 reads FQGNSA. The CDR3 here is CASSLSGPRGELFF. The CDR3 coding sequence is TGTGCCAGCAGCCTAAGCGGGCCTCGGGGGGAGCTGTTTTTT.

This clonotype was counted ten times or more. The CDR3 is CASSPFFALDSGANVLTF. The CDR3 nucleotides are TGCGCCAGCAGCCCCTTTTTCGCCCTTGATTCTGGGGCCAACGTCCTGACTTTC. The chain couples TRBV4-3 to TRBJ2-6; D unresolved. Trimming took off 4 bases at V and 1 base at J, with 17 bases between the two ends. CDR1 is LGHNA and CDR2 is YSLEER in the germline V gene. CDR3 size: 18 residues.

This clonotype was counted ten times or more. The chain joins TRBV5-6 to TRBJ2-1; tentatively, D is TRBD1 (6 bases). V was shortened by 3 bases and J by 3 bases, with 19 bases between the two germline ends. The germline V gene encodes CDR1 SGHDT and CDR2 YYEEEE. This CDR3 contains 17 residues. The CDR3 here is CASSSSTGLRGYNEQFF. The DNA for the CDR3 is TGTGCCAGCAGCTCTTCTACAGGACTCAGGGGCTACAATGAGCAGTTCTTC. The variable domain in full, completed from reference TRBV5-6 and TRBJ2-1, reads DAGVTQSPTHLIKTRGQQVTLRCSPKSGHDTVSWYQQALGQGPQFIFQYYEEEERQRGNFPDRFSGHQFPNYSSELNVNALLLGDSALYLCASSSSTGLRGYNEQFFGPGTRLTVL.

The CDR3 sequence: CSVARGLTDTQYF. CDR3 nucleotide sequence: TGCAGCGTTGCCAGGGGGCTGACAGATACGCAGTATTTT. J is TRBJ2-3 and V is TRBV29-1; the match to TRBD1 covers 8 bases. V was clipped by 4 bases and J by 3 bases; unmatched bases: 3. There are 13 residues in the CDR3. CDR1 is SQVTM, CDR2 ANQGSEA, per germline.

The sample holds a few counts of this clonotype. The chain employs TRBV7-3 and TRBJ2-3; 9 bases map to TRBD1. CDR3 size: 15 residues. Per the germline V gene, CDR1 is SGHTA and CDR2 is FQGTGA. V lost 4 bases to trimming and J lost 0 bases; unmatched junction nucleotides: 2. The DNA of the CDR3 is TGTGCCAGCAGCTGGGGACAGGGCAGCACAGATACGCAGTATTTT. Translating gives CASSWGQGSTDTQYF. The whole variable domain, remainder taken from reference TRBV7-3 and TRBJ2-3, is GAGVSQTPSNKVTEKGKYVELRCDPISGHTALYWYRQSLGQGPEFLIYFQGTGAADDSGLPNDRFFAVRPEGSVSTLKIQRTERGDSAVYLCASSWGQGSTDTQYFGPGTRLTVL.